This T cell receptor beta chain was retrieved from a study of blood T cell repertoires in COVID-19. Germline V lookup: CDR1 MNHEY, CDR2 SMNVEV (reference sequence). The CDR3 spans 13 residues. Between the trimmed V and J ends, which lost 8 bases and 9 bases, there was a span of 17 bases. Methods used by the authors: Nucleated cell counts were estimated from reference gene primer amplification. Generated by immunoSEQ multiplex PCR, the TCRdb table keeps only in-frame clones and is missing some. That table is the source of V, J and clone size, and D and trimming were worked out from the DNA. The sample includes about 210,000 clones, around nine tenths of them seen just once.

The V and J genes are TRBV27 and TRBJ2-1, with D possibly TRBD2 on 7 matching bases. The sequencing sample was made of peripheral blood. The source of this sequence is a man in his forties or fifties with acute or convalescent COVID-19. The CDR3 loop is CASLEGRGAEQFF. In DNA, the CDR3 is TGTGCCAGCCTAGAGGGGAGGGGGGCTGAGCAGTTCTTC.